The 24 T cell receptor beta chains below were found in one sample sequenced in a study of cytomegalovirus exposure and HLA in healthy donors. Primers for the PCR totalled 60 Vbeta and 13 Jbeta. TCRdb keeps only in-frame clones here, not all; method: immunoSEQ multiplex PCR. The sample holds some 200,000 clones; about 70% are singletons and the top ten take less than 3%. The specimen was PBMCs. Receptors were obtained from a man aged 35 to 55 in good health and CMV-seropositive.

About this clone itself: One end of the junction is discordant with germline, which a read error may explain. The chain recombines TRBV5-1 with TRBJ2-7; TRBD2 aligns across 9 bases. Germline loops: CDR1 SGHRS, CDR2 YFSETQ. The CDR3 has 15 residues. CDR3 sequence: CASSLVRGGTYERYF. The CDR3, as DNA: TGCGCCAGCAGCTTGGTGCGGGGGGGTACCTACGAGCGGTACTTC.

The V and J genes are TRBV6-1 and TRBJ2-2; 10 bases map to TRBD1. CDR1 MNHNS and CDR2 SASEGT come from the germline V gene. The V gene end was trimmed by 4 bases and the J gene end by 3 bases; junction bases not matched to a gene: 5. CDR3 size: 16 residues. CDR3 residues: CASSALGTGDTGELFF. The CDR3 bases are TGTGCCAGCAGTGCCCTAGGGACAGGGGACACCGGGGAGCTGTTTTTT.

The chain is built from TRBV29-1 and TRBJ2-3, with 10 bases aligning to TRBD2. V trimming: 6 bases; J trimming: 5 bases; junction bases outside the gene matches: 8. This CDR3 comprises 14 residues. The germline CDR1 and CDR2 sequences are SQVTM and ANQGSEA. The CDR3: CSVVSGGNIDTQYF. CDR3 sequence (DNA): TGCAGCGTCGTTAGCGGGGGGAATATAGATACGCAGTATTTT.

This clone was counted only a few times. The chain is built from TRBV6-5 and TRBJ1-1, with D possibly TRBD1 on 5 matching bases. This CDR3 is 14 amino acids long. Between the trimmed V and J ends, which lost 4 bases and 4 bases, there was a span of 13 bases. Germline V lookup: CDR1 MNHEY, CDR2 SVGAGI. The CDR3 region has the DNA TGTGCCAGCAGTTCCCGGGGGTGGACCACTGAAGCTTTCTTT. It yields the protein CASSSRGWTTEAFF.

This clone was found a few times. This chain connects TRBV14 to TRBJ1-1; no firm D call. Trimming pared 6 bases from V and 3 bases from J, leaving 11 bases between. The CDR3 is 13 residues long. The V gene's germline CDR1 is SGHDN and CDR2 FVKESK. Written as DNA, the CDR3 is TGTGCCAGCAGTACCTCCCAGTACACTGAAGCTTTCTTT. Translated: CASSTSQYTEAFF.

The CDR3 is CASSFGVLTEAFF. The CDR3 DNA reads TGTGCCAGCAGCTTCGGGGTATTGACTGAAGCTTTCTTT. The chain has TRBV5-6 and TRBJ1-1, with D uncertain. Germline V gene sequence: CDR1 SGHDT, CDR2 YYEEEE. V was clipped by 2 bases and J by 5 bases, with 10 bases between them. The CDR3 consists of 13 residues.

The genes are TRBV5-5 and TRBJ2-7; D not resolved. This CDR3 is built from 13 residues. The ends were cut back, 1 base at V and 2 bases at J, with 7 bases in the middle. From germline, CDR1 is SGHKS and CDR2 YYEKEE (reference sequence). As DNA, the CDR3 is TGTGCCAGCAGCTTGAGCATAGCCTACGAGCAGTACTTC. Translated, it gives CASSLSIAYEQYF.

V gene TRBV25-1 combines with J gene TRBJ2-7, with TRBD1 as a possible D gene (5 bases). In germline, CDR1 is MGHDK, CDR2 SYGVNS. CDR3 length: 13 residues. With 3 bases removed from V and 5 bases from J, the gap between germline ends came to 11 bases. The DNA of the CDR3 is TGTGCCAGCAGTGATTTAGGGGCGAACGAGCAGTACTTC. Amino acid sequence: CASSDLGANEQYF.

This clone was seen only a few times. The V call is TRBV6-1, the J call TRBJ1-1; D perhaps matches TRBD1 (5 bases). Germline CDR1 and CDR2: MNHNS and SASEGT. This CDR3 comprises 14 residues. V lost 2 bases and J 6 bases, leaving 13 bases between the germline ends. The CDR3 DNA follows: TGTGCCAGCAGTGAACTCGGCGCGGGGGCTGAAGCTTTCTTT. Translation: CASSELGAGAEAFF.

V gene TRBV11-2 combines with J gene TRBJ1-1, with D perhaps TRBD1 (5 bases). The germline gives CDR1 SGHAT, CDR2 FQNNGV. V was clipped by 5 bases and J by 5 bases, with 18 bases between them. The CDR3 covers 15 residues. The CDR3 DNA sequence: TGTGCCAGCAGCCCTTTAGGAGGGGTACTTACTGAAGCTTTCTTT. This codes for CASSPLGGVLTEAFF.

The chain joins TRBV10-2 to TRBJ1-2, with D uncertain. The germline V gene has CDR1 WSHSY and CDR2 SAAADI. The CDR3 is made up of 15 amino acids. Trimming took off 2 bases at V and 0 bases at J, with 10 bases between the two ends. CDR3 region: CASSENTQANYGYTF. The CDR3 DNA sequence: TGCGCCAGCAGTGAGAACACCCAAGCTAACTATGGCTACACCTTC.

V gene TRBV7-2 combines with J gene TRBJ2-5; D might be TRBD2 (5 bases). The CDR3 consists of 16 residues. CDR1 SGHTA and CDR2 FQGNSA come from the germline V gene. Trimming took off 1 base at V and 5 bases at J, with 17 bases between the two ends. CDR3 protein: CASSLGGTSGYETQYF. In DNA, the CDR3 is TGTGCCAGCAGCTTAGGGGGAACGTCGGGGTACGAGACCCAGTACTTC. The variable domain in full, completed from reference TRBV7-2 and TRBJ2-5, reads GAGVSQSPSNKVTEKGKDVELRCDPISGHTALYWYRQSLGQGLEFLIYFQGNSAPDKSGLPSDRFSAERTGGSVSTLTIQRTQQEDSAVYLCASSLGGTSGYETQYFGPGTRLLVL.

This clone was observed a handful of times. The chain joins TRBV10-2 to TRBJ2-3; possibly TRBD1 for D (6 bases). Germline V lookup: CDR1 WSHSY, CDR2 SAAADI. Trimming stripped 7 bases from V and 3 bases from J, with 14 bases between. The CDR3 runs to 14 residues. The CDR3 DNA reads as TGCGCCAGCACCCCTGGGGGCTTTACAGATACGCAGTATTTT. It translates to CASTPGGFTDTQYF.

The rearrangement joins TRBV6-5 to TRBJ1-6, with D hard to call. The germline V gene has CDR1 MNHEY and CDR2 SVGAGI. The CDR3 extends over 12 amino acids. Trimming removed 7 bases from V and 6 bases from J, with 7 bases in between. CDR3 nucleotide sequence: TGTGCCAGCACCGGAGGTAATTCACCCCTCCACTTT. It codes for CASTGGNSPLHF.

This clone showed up just a few times. The CDR3 ends on some other residue instead of the conserved phenylalanine or tryptophan, so this is likely a read error. It is unclear where the CDR3 begins or ends on the DNA, so no DNA is shown, and the CDR3 is as TCRdb lists it. The V call is TRBV6-6, the J call TRBJ1-6; TRBD1, the table's D call, lacks a check against the DNA. Looked up from germline, CDR1 is MNHNY and CDR2 is SVGAGI (reference sequence). The CDR3 spans 13 residues, counting both ends. CDR3 sequence: CASSRLPGDRLEG.

The chain employs TRBV6-4 and TRBJ2-3, with 8 bases aligning to TRBD2. V was pared by 0 bases and J by 4 bases, with 9 bases of the junction left unmatched. CDR3 length: 17 residues. The germline V gene has CDR1 MRHNA and CDR2 SNTAGT. The CDR3 DNA reads TGTGCCAGCAGTGACTCGATCCCGGGGGGGCGTGCAGATACGCAGTATTTT. Amino acid sequence: CASSDSIPGGRADTQYF.

The chain joins TRBV6-5 to TRBJ2-1; 8 positions match TRBD2. The CDR3 is 15 residues long. V shed 2 bases, J shed 5 bases, and the junction held 5 bases outside the gene matches. Per germline, CDR1 MNHEY and CDR2 SVGAGI. CDR3: CASSYQRGYDNEQFF. CDR3 nucleotide sequence: TGTGCCAGCAGTTACCAGCGGGGGTATGACAATGAGCAGTTCTTC.

The genes are TRBV19 and TRBJ1-1; D may be TRBD1 (5 bases). Germline V gene lookup returns CDR1 LNHDA and CDR2 SQIVND (reference sequence). The CDR3 runs 13 residues. V shed 6 bases and J shed 3 bases, with 11 bases lying between them. This chain's CDR3 is CASRWGEYTEAFF. The CDR3 DNA sequence: TGTGCCAGTAGGTGGGGGGAGTACACTGAAGCTTTCTTT.

This clone has more than one count but fewer than ten. The chain links TRBV28 to TRBJ1-4; D gene unclear. The V end lost 1 base, the J end lost 1 base, and 7 bases lay between the germline ends. Germline values: CDR1 MDHEN, CDR2 SYDVKM. The CDR3 is 15 amino acids. CDR3 residues: CASSLYTGTNEKLFF. The CDR3 DNA sequence: TGTGCCAGCAGTTTATATACTGGAACTAATGAAAAACTGTTTTTT.

The rearrangement joins TRBV5-1 to TRBJ2-3, with 9 bases matching TRBD2. V gave up 1 base and J gave up 5 bases; unmatched junction bases: 11. The CDR3 covers 17 residues. Germline assignment: CDR1 SGHRS and CDR2 YFSETQ. The CDR3 protein is CASSLISAGGPGDTQYF. In DNA form, the CDR3 reads TGCGCCAGCAGCTTGATTTCTGCGGGGGGGCCCGGAGATACGCAGTATTTT.

This clone was picked up a small number of times. The rearrangement links TRBV7-2 to TRBJ2-3; a possible D gene is TRBD2 (5 bases). Trimming removed 1 base from V and 8 bases from J, with 16 bases in between. The CDR3 loop spans 15 amino acids. CDR1 is SGHTA and CDR2 is FQGNSA in the germline V gene. The CDR3 is CASSLVASARGTQYF. CDR3 coding DNA: TGTGCCAGCAGCTTAGTCGCCTCAGCTCGGGGTACGCAGTATTTT.

CDR3 DNA sequence: TGTGCCAGTAGTATCGGGACTACCCCGGCCACAGATACGCAGTATTTT. Translating it yields CASSIGTTPATDTQYF. V and J are TRBV19 and TRBJ2-3, with 7 bases matching TRBD2. The CDR3 runs to 16 residues. V was clipped by 3 bases and J by 2 bases; unmatched bases: 8. Germline V gene data show CDR1 as LNHDA and CDR2 as SQIVND (reference sequence).

The chain employs TRBV10-3 and TRBJ1-4, with 8 positions matching TRBD1. Germline assignment: CDR1 ENHRY and CDR2 SYGVKD. This CDR3 spans 17 amino acids. V lost 0 bases, J lost 3 bases, and 6 bases stayed unmatched. The CDR3: CAISESTGEKANEKLFF. In DNA, the CDR3 is TGTGCCATCAGTGAGTCGACAGGGGAGAAAGCTAATGAAAAACTGTTTTTT.

The chain joins TRBV5-4 to TRBJ2-5, with D maybe TRBD2 (6 bases). There are 15 residues in the CDR3. The germline V gene has CDR1 SGHNT and CDR2 YYREEE (reference sequence). V gave up 0 bases and J gave up 2 bases, with 11 bases separating them. Written as DNA, the CDR3 is TGTGCCAGCAGCTTGGCTAGGGCGGGACAAGAGACCCAGTACTTC. It is translated as CASSLARAGQETQYF.